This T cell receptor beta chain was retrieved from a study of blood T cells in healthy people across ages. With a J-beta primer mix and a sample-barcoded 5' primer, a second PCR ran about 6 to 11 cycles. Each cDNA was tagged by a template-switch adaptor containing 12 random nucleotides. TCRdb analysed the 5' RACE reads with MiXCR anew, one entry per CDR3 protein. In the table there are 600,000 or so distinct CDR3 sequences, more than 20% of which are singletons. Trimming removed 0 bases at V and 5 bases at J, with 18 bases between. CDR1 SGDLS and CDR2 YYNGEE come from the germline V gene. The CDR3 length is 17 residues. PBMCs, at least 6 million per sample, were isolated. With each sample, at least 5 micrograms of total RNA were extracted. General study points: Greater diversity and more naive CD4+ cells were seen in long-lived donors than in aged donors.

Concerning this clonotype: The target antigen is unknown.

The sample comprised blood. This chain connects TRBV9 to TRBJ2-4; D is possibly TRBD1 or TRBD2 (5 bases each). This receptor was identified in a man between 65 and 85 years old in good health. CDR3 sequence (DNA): TGTGCCAGCAGCGTAGCTACATCAGGGAGATGGGAAAACATTCAGTACTTC. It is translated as CASSVATSGRWENIQYF.